This T cell receptor (beta chain) originates from a study of T cells expressing NK-cell markers. Concerning this clonotype: Its specificity is not known.

The study, taken as a whole, reports: The dominant NKG2C+ clonotypes represented 1.0-7.0% of CD8+ T cells in several donors. Four donors showed these clonotypes also leading the CD3+CD56-NKG2C+ fraction.

There are 15 residues in the CDR3. TCRdb reanalyzed the 5' RACE reads and collapses them to one entry per CDR3 protein, without DNA. This sample's table has tens of thousands of distinct CDR3 sequences. The TCR comes from a woman aged 18-69 years in good health. Sequences were obtained from blood T cells: a sorted CD56 or NKG2C T cell subset, CD4+ or CD8+ T cells, or bulk PBMC T cells (not recorded which). The chain recombines TRBV12-3 or TRBV12-4 with TRBJ1-5; TCRdb designates TRBD1, a call that cannot be tested without DNA. The CDR3 here is CASSQDRGGIQPQHF.